This TCR beta chain was recovered during a study of T cell clusters in autoimmune cytopenias (dated by TCRdb to about 2019). A note on the overall study: TRB sequencing reached a median depth of around 52,000 reads per sample and yielded a median of 2,350 distinct TRB clonotypes per sample. The study aimed to test whether autoimmune cytopenia patients carry a disease-specific immune repertoire signature usable as a blood-based biomarker. In autoimmune cytopenia patients, peripheral blood TRB and IGH repertoires were sequenced during active disease and over treatment follow-up, together with healthy, CLL and autoimmune hepatitis controls. The research as a whole found: A lack of physiological T cell clusters in primary autoimmune cytopenia patients was suggested by GLIPH, as 51 clusters were found to be exclusive to healthy donors versus approximately 17 exclusive to patients. Healthy donors showed approximately 3-fold more exclusive TRB clusters than active autoimmune hepatitis patients, consistent with an autoimmunity-wide signature. The cluster-lack signature was not observed for secondary cytopenia versus CLL, as the signature was apparently masked by the dominant lymphoma-associated repertoire. The T cell clusters were defined only in silico, and the functional role of the clusters was left to be validated experimentally. Shifts in the TRB repertoire, including less even repertoires in secondary cytopenia and CLL, were mostly a reflection of lymphoma bias and not of autoimmunity.

TRB rearrangements were amplified by multiplex PCR following a touch-down protocol, with the TRB-A and TRB-B primer pools mixed in one tube. Two consecutive PCR reactions with Phusion HS II polymerase added Illumina adapters and sample indices to the amplicons. The amplicons were gel-purified using the NucleoSpin Gel and PCR Clean-up kit, after which quantification was performed by Qubit and quality was checked on an Agilent 2100 Bioanalyzer. Sequencing of the libraries was done on an Illumina MiSeq with paired-end, single-indexed, 600-cycle runs. The original methods were these. MiXCR version 2.1.12, together with the default MiXCR reference library, was used to align and assemble the TRB reads. A clone was defined by each unique CDR3 nucleotide sequence, and the analysis included only productive sequences with two or more reads. Repertoire diversity was assessed with alpha-parameterized diversity profiles (alpha 0 to 5), including the Shannon (alpha 1) and Simpson (alpha 2) indices, which were computed with an R script. The tcR package was used to compute combinatorial TRB VJ usage, and cohorts were compared on this usage by principal component analysis with ade4. GLIPH clustering of TCRbeta CDR3s was carried out on cohort pairs matched by age and read depth, and cluster frequencies were compared by Wilcoxon test. TCRdb reprocessed the reads into one record per CDR3 protein sequence, lacking DNA. It is TCRdb's table, rather than the study itself, that gives the V and J calls and clone size. The sample table on file contains around 8,200 distinct CDR3 sequences. Under 30% of the sample is held by the ten biggest clonotypes.

TRB amplification used 200 to 300 ng of peripheral blood genomic DNA, tens of thousands of genome equivalents, per sample. Including the terminal cysteine and phenylalanine, the CDR3 comprises 12 residues. No DNA is given. CDR1 KGHSH and CDR2 LQKENI are derived from the germline V gene. Note on this clonotype: Which antigen it targets is not known.

The sequence came from a human donor with an autoimmune cytopenia or autoimmune hepatitis (not recorded which). The sample comprised peripheral blood. The rearranged segments are TRBV18 and TRBJ2-7. The CDR3 has the sequence CASSPKAVEQYF.